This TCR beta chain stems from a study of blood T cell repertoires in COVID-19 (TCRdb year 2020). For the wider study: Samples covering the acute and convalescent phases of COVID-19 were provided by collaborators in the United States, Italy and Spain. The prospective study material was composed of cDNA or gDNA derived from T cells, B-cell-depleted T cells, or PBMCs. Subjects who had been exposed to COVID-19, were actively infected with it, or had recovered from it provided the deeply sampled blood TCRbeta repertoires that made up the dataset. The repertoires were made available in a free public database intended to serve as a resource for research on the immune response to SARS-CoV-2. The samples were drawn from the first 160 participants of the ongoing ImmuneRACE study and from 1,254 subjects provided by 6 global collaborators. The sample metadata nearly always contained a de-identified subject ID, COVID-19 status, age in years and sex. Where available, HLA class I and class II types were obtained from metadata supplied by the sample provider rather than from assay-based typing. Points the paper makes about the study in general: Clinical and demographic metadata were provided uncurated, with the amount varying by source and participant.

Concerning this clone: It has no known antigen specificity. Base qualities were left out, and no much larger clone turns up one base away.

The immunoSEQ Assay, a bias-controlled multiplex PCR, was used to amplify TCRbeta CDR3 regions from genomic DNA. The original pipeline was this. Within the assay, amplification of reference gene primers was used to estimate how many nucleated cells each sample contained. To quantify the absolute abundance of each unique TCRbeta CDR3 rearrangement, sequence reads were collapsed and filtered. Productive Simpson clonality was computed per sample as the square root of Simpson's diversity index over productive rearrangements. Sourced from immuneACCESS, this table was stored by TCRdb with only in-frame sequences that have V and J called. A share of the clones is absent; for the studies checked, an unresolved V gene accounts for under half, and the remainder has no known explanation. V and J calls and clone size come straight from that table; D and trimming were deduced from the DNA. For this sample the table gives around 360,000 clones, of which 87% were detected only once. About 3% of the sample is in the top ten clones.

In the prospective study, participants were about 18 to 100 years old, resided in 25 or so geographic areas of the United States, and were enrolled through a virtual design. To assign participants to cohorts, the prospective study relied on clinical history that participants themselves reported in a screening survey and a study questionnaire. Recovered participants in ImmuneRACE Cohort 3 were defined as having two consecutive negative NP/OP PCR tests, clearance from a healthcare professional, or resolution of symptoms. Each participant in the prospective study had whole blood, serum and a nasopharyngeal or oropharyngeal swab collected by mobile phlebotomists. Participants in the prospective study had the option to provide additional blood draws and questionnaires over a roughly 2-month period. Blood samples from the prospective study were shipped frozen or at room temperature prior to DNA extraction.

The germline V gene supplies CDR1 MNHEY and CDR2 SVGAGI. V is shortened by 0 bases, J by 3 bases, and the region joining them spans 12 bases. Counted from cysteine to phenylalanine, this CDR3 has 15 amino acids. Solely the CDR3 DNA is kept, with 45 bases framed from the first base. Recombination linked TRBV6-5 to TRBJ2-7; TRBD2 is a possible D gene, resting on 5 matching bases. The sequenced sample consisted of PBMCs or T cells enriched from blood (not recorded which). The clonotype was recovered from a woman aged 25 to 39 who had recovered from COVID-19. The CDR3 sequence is CASSYSSGLYYEQYF. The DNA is TGTGCCAGCAGTTACTCCAGCGGACTTTACTACGAGCAGTACTTC.